This is a list of T cell receptor beta chains from one sample in a study of T cells in Graves' hyperthyroidism and ophthalmopathy. One entry per CDR3 protein, called by TCRdb with MiXCR from the multiplex PCR reads. Among 500,000 to 650,000 distinct CDR3 sequences, around 50% were seen once, and the ten largest hold about 45%. The sequenced sample consisted of peripheral blood or thyroid tissue (not recorded which). All receptors derive from an adult woman with Graves' disease, either hyperthyroidism or ophthalmopathy (not recorded which). The CDR3 runs from the conserved cysteine through the conserved F or W. Each record gives: clone size, D gene, J gene, V gene, CDR3 DNA, CDR3 protein. D genes are given only for firm matches. Rows may omit the clone size; those that give it use once, few, many or a size class.

clone size: -; D gene: -; J gene: TRBJ1-3; V gene: TRBV2; CDR3 DNA: TGTGCCAGCAGGGAAGGCGGGGACTATGGCTACACCATATATTTT; CDR3 protein: CASREGGDYGYTIYF
clone size: -; D gene: -; J gene: TRBJ1-2; V gene: TRBV7-6; CDR3 DNA: TGTGCCAGCAGCTTACGTAACGATTATGGCTACACCTTC; CDR3 protein: CASSLRNDYGYTF
clone size: -; D gene: TRBD1; J gene: TRBJ2-7; V gene: TRBV6-5; CDR3 DNA: TGTGCCAGCAGCCACGACGGACAGGGGACCTACGAGCAGTACTTC; CDR3 protein: CASSHDGQGTYEQYF
clone size: many; D gene: TRBD1; J gene: TRBJ1-5; V gene: TRBV15; CDR3 DNA: TGTGCCACCAGCGCCCTAAGAGGTACCGGGACAGGGAATCAGCCCCAGCATTTT; CDR3 protein: CATSALRGTGTGNQPQHF
clone size: -; D gene: TRBD1; J gene: TRBJ2-2; V gene: TRBV20-1; CDR3 DNA: TGCAGTGCCTTCCACGAGACAGGGTTTTTTGGCGGGGAGCTGTTTTTT; CDR3 protein: CSAFHETGFFGGELFF
clone size: many; D gene: TRBD1; J gene: TRBJ2-7; V gene: TRBV7-8; CDR3 DNA: TGTGCCAGCAGCTTTGACAGGGGCTACGAGCAGTACTTC; CDR3 protein: CASSFDRGYEQYF
clone size: few; D gene: -; J gene: TRBJ1-5; V gene: TRBV15; CDR3 DNA: TGTGCCACCAGCAAAAACAGGGTACGCAATCAGCCCCAGCATTTT; CDR3 protein: CATSKNRVRNQPQHF
clone size: many; D gene: -; J gene: TRBJ2-6; V gene: TRBV19; CDR3 DNA: TGTGCCAGTAGTACGGCGGGACTGATCATCTCTGGGGCCAACGTCCTGACTTTC; CDR3 protein: CASSTAGLIISGANVLTF
clone size: many; D gene: -; J gene: TRBJ1-2; V gene: TRBV10-3; CDR3 DNA: TGTGCCATCAGTCAGGACTCGGGCTATGGCTACACCTTC; CDR3 protein: CAISQDSGYGYTF
clone size: -; D gene: -; J gene: TRBJ2-2; V gene: TRBV5-4; CDR3 DNA: TGTGCCAGCGGGGGAACCGGGGAGCTGTTTTTT; CDR3 protein: CASGGTGELFF
clone size: -; D gene: TRBD1; J gene: TRBJ1-1; V gene: TRBV2; CDR3 DNA: TGTGCCAGCAACCCCACAGGGGGGCACACTGAAGCTTTCTTT; CDR3 protein: CASNPTGGHTEAFF
clone size: many; D gene: TRBD1; J gene: TRBJ2-6; V gene: TRBV19; CDR3 DNA: TGTGCCAGTAGTACTGGACAGGGACTTATATCTGGGGCCAACGTCCTGACTTTC; CDR3 protein: CASSTGQGLISGANVLTF
clone size: many; D gene: -; J gene: TRBJ1-1; V gene: TRBV27; CDR3 DNA: TGTGCCAGCAGTTTTCAGGGGCGGTTGAACACTGAAGCTTTCTTT; CDR3 protein: CASSFQGRLNTEAFF
clone size: few; D gene: TRBD1; J gene: TRBJ1-5; V gene: TRBV10-3; CDR3 DNA: TGTGCCATCAGTGGGGACAGGGGAGATCAGCCCCAGCATTTT; CDR3 protein: CAISGDRGDQPQHF
clone size: -; D gene: -; J gene: TRBJ1-1; V gene: TRBV5-1; CDR3 DNA: TGCGCCAGCAGCCCCACAATGAACACTGAAGCTTTCTTT; CDR3 protein: CASSPTMNTEAFF
clone size: few; D gene: -; J gene: TRBJ2-6; V gene: TRBV2; CDR3 DNA: TGTGCCAGCCGGTTAGGAACCAACGTCCTGACTTTC; CDR3 protein: CASRLGTNVLTF
clone size: few; D gene: TRBD1; J gene: TRBJ1-2; V gene: TRBV24-1; CDR3 DNA: TGTGCCACCAGTGATTTGCAGGGGGACTATGGCTACACCTTC; CDR3 protein: CATSDLQGDYGYTF
clone size: -; D gene: -; J gene: TRBJ1-5; V gene: TRBV7-9; CDR3 DNA: TGTGCCAGCAGCTCTAAGGGGAGAGCTCAGCCCCAGCATTTT; CDR3 protein: CASSSKGRAQPQHF